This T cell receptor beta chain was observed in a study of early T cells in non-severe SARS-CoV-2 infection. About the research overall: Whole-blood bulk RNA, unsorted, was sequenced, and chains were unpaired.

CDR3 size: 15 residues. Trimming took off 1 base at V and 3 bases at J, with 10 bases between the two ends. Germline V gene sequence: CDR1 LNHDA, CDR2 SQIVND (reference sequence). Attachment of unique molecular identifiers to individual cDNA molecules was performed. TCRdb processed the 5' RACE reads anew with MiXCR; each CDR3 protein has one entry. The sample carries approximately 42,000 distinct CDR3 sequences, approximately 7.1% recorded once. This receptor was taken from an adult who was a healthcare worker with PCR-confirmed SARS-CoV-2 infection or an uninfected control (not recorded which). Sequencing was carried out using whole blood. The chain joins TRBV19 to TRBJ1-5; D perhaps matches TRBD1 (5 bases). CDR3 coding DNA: TGTGCCAGTAGTATAGTGGCGGGGGTCAATCAGCCCCAGCATTTT. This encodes CASSIVAGVNQPQHF.